This T cell receptor beta chain was identified in a study of OX40 agonist ivuxolimab in advanced cancers. Of note for this clone: No antigen is known for it.

Whole-study results and caveats: Normalized expansion of T-cell clones was also low for some nonresponders.

Sequencing used immunoSEQ multiplex PCR; TCRdb keeps in-frame clones, though not all of them. The sample has approximately 70,000 clones, about 85% seen once; the top ten hold under 20%. The germline V gene encodes CDR1 SGHRS and CDR2 YFSETQ. Trimming cost V 2 bases and J 2 bases, with 15 bases left between them. The CDR3 has 16 amino acids. Enrollment shut out patients with autoimmune disease history or systemic immunosuppression. The chain has TRBV5-1 and TRBJ2-3, with a tentative D call TRBD2 (6 bases). Sample: CD4+ or CD8+ T cells sorted from blood, taken in a trial of the OX40 agonist ivuxolimab. This TCR derives from an adult with an advanced solid tumor such as melanoma, head and neck, liver or kidney cancer. The CDR3 protein is CASSLTLAHNTDTQYF. The CDR3 bases are TGCGCCAGCAGCTTAACCCTAGCGCACAACACAGATACGCAGTATTTT.